This is a list of T cell receptor beta chains from one sample in a study of shared clonotypes between healthy human individuals. Using immunoSEQ multiplex PCR, the repertoire was profiled, and TCRdb retains in-frame clones only, with some absent. The table shows some 1,600,000 clones, with roughly 98% occurring only once. Sequencing input: naive CD4+ T cells sorted from blood. The receptors originated from a man in his thirties or forties in good health. Each CDR3 is given with its conserved first and last residue. A D gene is named only where the DNA matches it firmly. Only part of the rows carry a size: once, few, many, or a class if the clone is expanded.

cdr3_aa	cdr3_nt	j_call	clone_size	d_call	v_call
CASSNENINTGELFF	TGTGCCAGCTCAAACGAGAATATCAACACCGGGGAGCTGTTTTTT	TRBJ2-2	NA	NA	TRBV18
CASSLSPPGGVRYNEQFF	TGTGCCAGCAGCTTAAGTCCCCCAGGGGGAGTTCGTTACAATGAGCAGTTCTTC	TRBJ2-1	once	TRBD1	TRBV7-8
CASSSPRSRGRGETQYF	TGTGCCAGCAGCTCACCGCGATCCAGGGGGCGAGGGGAGACCCAGTACTTC	TRBJ2-5	NA	TRBD1	TRBV11-1
CASSPRTRGTQYF	TGTGCCAGCAGCCCACGGACTAGAGGGACCCAGTACTTC	TRBJ2-5	NA	TRBD2	TRBV28
CASSTPGLRGRQYF	TGTGCCAGCAGCACCCCGGGACTCCGAGGTCGGCAGTACTTC	TRBJ2-7	NA	NA	TRBV28
CASSQLDRGPNTEAFF	TGTGCCAGCAGCCAACTAGACAGGGGCCCGAACACTGAAGCTTTCTTT	TRBJ1-1	once	TRBD1	TRBV5-6
CASIPLGPTNTEAFF	TGTGCCAGCATCCCTTTAGGACCTACGAACACTGAAGCTTTCTTT	TRBJ1-1	NA	NA	TRBV11-2
CSVERDREYNEQFF	TGCAGCGTTGAAAGGGACAGGGAATACAATGAGCAGTTCTTC	TRBJ2-1	NA	TRBD1	TRBV29-1
CASSSPGTSGRWGDTQYF	TGTGCCAGCAGTTCCCCCGGGACTAGCGGGAGGTGGGGAGATACGCAGTATTTT	TRBJ2-3	NA	TRBD2	TRBV27
CASSLSGAGGNYEQYF	TGTGCCAGCAGTTTATCGGGGGCGGGAGGGAACTACGAGCAGTACTTC	TRBJ2-7	NA	TRBD2	TRBV27
CASASPGLPYNEQFF	TGTGCCAGCGCTAGTCCGGGTCTGCCCTACAATGAGCAGTTCTTC	TRBJ2-1	NA	NA	TRBV19
CASRADTTYEQYF	TGTGCCAGCAGGGCGGACACGACCTACGAGCAGTACTTC	TRBJ2-7	NA	NA	TRBV5-4
CASSEFKGSYEQYF	TGTGCCAGCAGTGAATTTAAAGGATCCTACGAGCAGTACTTC	TRBJ2-7	NA	NA	TRBV25-1
CASSMTGNQPQHF	TGTGCCAGCAGCATGACAGGGAATCAGCCCCAGCATTTT	TRBJ1-5	NA	TRBD1	TRBV9
CASSPQPGSSGRAREQYF	TGTGCCAGCTCACCCCAACCCGGGTCTAGCGGGAGGGCCCGGGAGCAGTACTTC	TRBJ2-7	NA	TRBD2	TRBV18
CASSETGVAEQFF	TGTGCCAGCAGTGAAACCGGGGTCGCTGAGCAGTTCTTC	TRBJ2-1	NA	NA	TRBV2
CASSYPGTLAYEQYF	TGTGCCAGCAGCTACCCCGGGACCTTGGCCTACGAGCAGTACTTC	TRBJ2-7	NA	NA	TRBV2
CASSQMGPRNEQFF	TGCGCCAGCAGCCAAATGGGACCCCGCAATGAGCAGTTCTTC	TRBJ2-1	NA	NA	TRBV4-1
CSVAGLAGFDTYEQYF	TGCAGCGTTGCGGGGCTAGCGGGATTCGACACCTACGAGCAGTACTTC	TRBJ2-7	NA	TRBD2	TRBV29-1
CASSPRTGNTGELFF	TGTGCCAGCAGCCCCAGGACAGGGAACACCGGGGAGCTGTTTTTT	TRBJ2-2	NA	TRBD1	TRBV6-5